Below are 4 T cell receptor beta chains sequenced from a single sample in a study of shared clonotypes between healthy human individuals. Generated by immunoSEQ multiplex PCR, the TCRdb table keeps only in-frame clones and is missing some. The sample contains hundreds of thousands of clones, almost 97% of which appear only once. Input material: naive CD4+ T cells sorted from blood. Subset here: CD45RA+ positively selected. The receptors here all came from a woman aged 25 to 39 in good health.

The chain recombines TRBV27 with TRBJ2-7; 8 nucleotides align to TRBD1. Germline trimming cut 4 bases from V and 0 bases from J; bases unmatched to any gene: 5. The CDR3 contains 15 residues. Looked up from germline, CDR1 is MNHEY and CDR2 is SMNVEV (reference sequence). This chain's CDR3 is CASSSRQGLSYEQYF. CDR3 sequence (DNA): TGTGCCAGCAGTTCCAGACAGGGGCTCTCCTACGAGCAGTACTTC.

This chain joins TRBV19 and TRBJ2-2; 8 nucleotides line up with TRBD2. Germline CDR1 LNHDA, CDR2 SQIVND (reference sequence). V gave up 8 bases and J gave up 5 bases; unmatched junction bases: 10. This CDR3 region has 15 residues. The CDR3 region is CASGPQREQTGELFF. The CDR3 nucleotides read TGTGCCAGTGGACCCCAGCGGGAGCAAACCGGGGAGCTGTTTTTT.

CDR3 in amino acids: CASSPGSPYEQYF. CDR3 nucleotides: TGCGCCAGCAGCCCGGGGTCTCCCTACGAGCAGTACTTC. The gene calls are TRBV5-1 and TRBJ2-7; TRBD2 is a possible D gene (5 bases). CDR1 and CDR2 from the germline V gene are SGHRS and YFSETQ. There are 13 residues in the CDR3. Trimming removed 4 bases at V and 2 bases at J, with 10 bases between. Variable domain in full (rest from reference TRBV5-1 and TRBJ2-7): KAGVTQTPRYLIKTRGQQVTLSCSPISGHRSVSWYQQTPGQGLQFLFEYFSETQRNKGNFPGRFSGRQFSNSRSEMNVSTLELGDSALYLCASSPGSPYEQYFGPGTRLTVT.

CDR3 amino acids: CASKIRTASYEQYF. The CDR3, as DNA: TGTGCCAGCAAGATAAGGACAGCCTCCTACGAGCAGTACTTC. V usage is TRBV27 and J usage is TRBJ2-7, with D tentatively TRBD1 (6 bases). This CDR3 is built from 14 residues. Per the germline V gene, CDR1 is MNHEY and CDR2 is SMNVEV (reference sequence). V lost 7 bases, J lost 0 bases, and 13 bases lay in between.